What follows are 25 T cell receptor beta chains derived from one specimen sequenced in a study of human T cells and chemical hapten exposure. TCRdb reprocessed the RACE reads via MiXCR and lists one record per CDR3 protein. In the table there are approximately 90,000 distinct CDR3 sequences, approximately 11% of which are singletons. Time point reported: patch test 2, 6 weeks after DPC sensitization. Documented treatment: therapeutic diphenylcyclopropenone sensitization with weekly scalp DPC. Material: whole blood, obtained in connection with sensitization to the hapten diphenylcyclopropenone (DPC). The receptors here all came from a man aged 35 to 55 with alopecia areata. Some clones in this sample may be carry-over from other donors' samples.

This clonotype was picked up a small number of times. This CDR3 reads CASSLQAGPDGYTF. Written as DNA, the CDR3 is TGCGCCAGCAGCTTGCAAGCGGGGCCCGATGGCTACACCTTC. The chain couples TRBV5-1 to TRBJ1-2, with a possible D match to TRBD1 (5 bases). This CDR3 is 14 amino acids long. V was clipped by 1 base and J by 6 bases, with 13 bases between them. Per the germline V gene, CDR1 is SGHRS and CDR2 is YFSETQ.

This clonotype showed up just a few times. The V call is TRBV5-5, the J call TRBJ2-3; perhaps TRBD2 as D (6 bases). The V gene's germline CDR1 is SGHKS and CDR2 YYEKEE (reference sequence). Trimming took off 1 base at V and 3 bases at J, with 12 bases between the two ends. CDR3 length equals 15 residues. The CDR3 loop is CASSLPGLSTDTQYF. The DNA of the CDR3 is TGTGCCAGCAGCTTGCCGGGACTTTCGACAGATACGCAGTATTTT. Full variable domain (rest looked up from reference TRBV5-5 and TRBJ2-3): DAGVTQSPTHLIKTRGQQVTLRCSPISGHKSVSWYQQVLGQGPQFIFQYYEKEERGRGNFPDRFSARQFPNYSSELNVNALLLGDSALYLCASSLPGLSTDTQYFGPGTRLTVL.

The CDR3 is CASTNRGGTYEQYF. The CDR3 DNA reads TGTGCCAGCACAAACCGGGGGGGTACCTACGAGCAGTACTTC. The V call is TRBV12-3 or TRBV12-4, the J call TRBJ2-7; 8 bases match TRBD2. This CDR3 is 14 amino acids long. Unmatched junction bases numbered 7, after V lost 7 bases and J lost 2 bases.

The J gene is TRBJ1-5, the V gene TRBV6-2 or TRBV6-3; D may be TRBD1 (5 bases). Germline V CDR1 and CDR2: MNHEY, SVGEGT. The CDR3 extends over 18 amino acids. V lost 0 bases, J lost 5 bases, and 20 bases lay in between. Written as DNA, the CDR3 is TGTGCCAGCAGTTACTCGAGCGGGTTCGGGGCCCCAGATCAGCCCCAGCATTTT. It translates to CASSYSSGFGAPDQPQHF.

This clonotype was recorded a few times. The CDR3: CASSLDLAQQETQYF. The CDR3 DNA reads TGTGCCAGCAGCTTGGACCTAGCCCAGCAAGAGACCCAGTACTTC. The chain joins TRBV5-4 to TRBJ2-5; weak D call: TRBD2 (5 bases). V lost 0 bases, J lost 2 bases, and 11 bases lay in between. Germline V lookup: CDR1 SGHNT, CDR2 YYREEE (reference sequence). This CDR3 contains 15 residues.

Only a few counts were recorded for this clonotype. J is TRBJ1-1 and V is TRBV3-1; 7 bases align to TRBD1. CDR1 is LGHDT, CDR2 YNNKEL, per germline (reference sequence). V was clipped by 1 base and J by 7 bases; unmatched bases: 6. The CDR3 consists of 14 residues. CDR3 bases: TGTGCCAGCAGCCAAGGGTACAGGGGTGGTGAAGCTTTCTTT. Amino acid sequence: CASSQGYRGGEAFF.

The V call is TRBV30, the J call TRBJ1-6, with D perhaps matching TRBD1 (5 bases). The CDR3 extends over 15 amino acids. Trimming took off 3 bases at V and 7 bases at J, with 16 bases between the two ends. The germline V gene encodes CDR1 GTSNPN and CDR2 SVGIG (reference sequence). CDR3 loop: CAWSRGDGGNSPLHF. The CDR3 DNA reads TGTGCCTGGAGCCGGGGGGACGGCGGGAATTCACCCCTCCACTTT.

This clonotype has a handful of counts. V is TRBV29-1 and J is TRBJ2-3; D remains ambiguous. Germline V gene lookup returns CDR1 SQVTM and CDR2 ANQGSEA. CDR3 length: 14 amino acids. Trimming removed 4 bases at V and 4 bases at J, with 15 bases between. The CDR3 reads CSVVRQAPPDTQYF. The CDR3 DNA reads as TGCAGCGTTGTCAGGCAGGCTCCCCCAGATACGCAGTATTTT.

This clonotype was seen a handful of times. CDR3 DNA: TGTGCCATCAGTGACTCGGCTAGCGCGTACGAGCAGTACTTC. It translates to CAISDSASAYEQYF. The chain has TRBV10-3 and TRBJ2-7; possibly TRBD2 for D (6 bases). Trimming removed 3 bases at V and 4 bases at J, with 13 bases between. CDR1 and CDR2 (germline): ENHRY, SYGVKD. This CDR3 has 14 amino acids.

V gene TRBV12-3 or TRBV12-4 combines with J gene TRBJ2-7; TRBD2 matches at 9 bases. The CDR3 is 16 residues long. Losses at the gene ends were 1 base for V and 4 bases for J; bases not matched to a gene: 8. CDR3 region: CASSLVPSGTLYEQYV. The CDR3 bases are TGTGCCAGCAGTTTAGTTCCTAGCGGGACTTTGTACGAGCAGTACGTC.

The chain uses TRBV4-3 and TRBJ1-2; D remains ambiguous. The V end lost 0 bases, the J end lost 3 bases, and 5 bases lay between the germline ends. Germline CDR1 reads LGHNA; CDR2 reads YSLEER. The CDR3 spans 13 residues. The CDR3 DNA reads TGCGCCAGCAGCCAAGAGATCCACTATGGCTACACCTTC. Translated, it gives CASSQEIHYGYTF.

This clonotype has a count of ten or more. The chain recombines TRBV18 with TRBJ2-7; D possibly corresponds to TRBD1 (5 bases). The CDR3 contains 13 residues. Trimming stripped 4 bases from V and 5 bases from J, with 12 bases between. The V gene's germline CDR1 is KGHSH and CDR2 LQKENI. This chain's CDR3 is CASSREGAHEQYV. DNA of the CDR3: TGTGCCAGCTCACGGGAAGGGGCCCACGAGCAGTACGTC.

In its sample, this clonotype was seen a few times. The CDR3 here is CASCRGVGANVLTF. In DNA form, the CDR3 reads TGTGCCAGCTGTAGGGGTGTTGGGGCCAACGTCCTGACTTTC. V usage is TRBV28 and J usage is TRBJ2-6, with D perhaps TRBD1 (5 bases). Germline CDR1 and CDR2: MDHEN and SYDVKM. The CDR3 is 14 residues long. V was shortened by 8 bases and J by 3 bases, with 11 bases between the two germline ends.

Concerning this clonotype: A much larger clone differs from this one at a single base, so this may be a read error. V usage is TRBV29-1 and J usage is TRBJ2-5; 9 bases agree with TRBD1. V lost 6 bases to trimming and J lost 5 bases; unmatched junction nucleotides: 10. The CDR3 has 14 residues. The V gene's germline CDR1 is SQVTM and CDR2 ANQGSEA. The CDR3 nucleotides are TGCAGCGTGCAGGCACAGGGGGCCGGTGAGACCCAGTACTTC. It encodes CSVQAQGAGETQYF.

This rearrangement joins TRBV20-1 to TRBJ2-3, with D unresolved. V was cut by 8 bases and J by 2 bases, with 11 bases left in between. This CDR3 is 12 amino acids long. Germline values: CDR1 DFQATT, CDR2 SNEGSKA (reference sequence). Here the CDR3 DNA reads TGCAGTACTCCAGGCTTCACAGATACGCAGTATTTT. Translating gives CSTPGFTDTQYF.

This clonotype was counted only a few times. The chain links TRBV7-9 to TRBJ2-7, with D tentatively TRBD1 or TRBD2 (5 bases each). Between the trimmed V and J ends, which lost 1 base and 11 bases, there was a span of 15 bases. In germline, CDR1 is SEHNR, CDR2 FQNEAQ (reference sequence). The length of the CDR3 is 13 residues. The CDR3: CASSLGGSRGEYF. The CDR3 DNA is TGTGCCAGCAGCTTAGGGGGCTCGCGAGGGGAGTACTTC.

This clonotype was found many times. The gene calls are TRBV20-1 and TRBJ2-1; 13 positions agree with TRBD2. With V trimmed by 6 bases and J by 3 bases, 17 bases remained unmatched. In germline, CDR1 is DFQATT, CDR2 SNEGSKA (reference sequence). This CDR3 is 19 amino acids long. CDR3 in DNA: TGCAGTGCCAATCCCACTGAAATCCGGACTAGCGGGAGCTACAATGAGCAGTTCTTC. Residues: CSANPTEIRTSGSYNEQFF.

This clonotype was seen a few times. The genes are TRBV9 and TRBJ1-3; possibly TRBD1 for D (6 bases). V was shortened by 3 bases and J by 0 bases, with 13 bases between the two germline ends. The CDR3 loop spans 16 amino acids. CDR1 is SGDLS and CDR2 is YYNGEE in the germline V gene. CDR3 in DNA: TGTGCCAGCAGCGAAACAGGGTTTAGCTCTGGAAACACCATATATTTT. This codes for CASSETGFSSGNTIYF.

This clonotype was found a few times. The CDR3 coding sequence is TGTGCCAGCAGCATAGAACCGACCGGTGAGCAGTTCTTC. Its translation is CASSIEPTGEQFF. V gene TRBV7-2 combines with J gene TRBJ2-1, with D unclear. CDR3 length: 13 residues. V dropped 5 bases and J dropped 9 bases, with 14 bases sitting between them. Germline assignment: CDR1 SGHTA and CDR2 FQGNSA.

This clonotype has more than one count but fewer than ten. This chain connects TRBV5-1 to TRBJ1-5, with D possibly TRBD1 on 5 matching bases. The CDR3 extends over 14 amino acids. With 0 bases removed from V and 7 bases from J, the gap between germline ends came to 11 bases. CDR1 and CDR2 from the germline V gene are SGHRS and YFSETQ. CDR3 protein: CASSLVGGDQPQHF. For the CDR3, the DNA is TGCGCCAGCAGCTTGGTTGGGGGAGACCAGCCCCAGCATTTT.

The rearrangement uses TRBV7-3 and TRBJ2-1; 8 bases line up with TRBD2. Germline CDR1 and CDR2: SGHTA and FQGTGA. V lost 0 bases to trimming and J lost 3 bases; unmatched junction nucleotides: 4. The length of the CDR3 is 16 residues. The CDR3 DNA follows: TGTGCCAGCAGCTTAACTAGCGGGACCGTCTACAATGAGCAGTTCTTC. It translates to CASSLTSGTVYNEQFF.

This clonotype has more than one count but fewer than ten. The rearrangement links TRBV29-1 to TRBJ2-3; D is ambiguous. V was trimmed by 1 base and J by 0 bases, leaving 8 bases between them. The CDR3 runs 14 residues. The V gene's germline CDR1 is SQVTM and CDR2 ANQGSEA. CDR3 loop: CSVEAASSTDTQYF. CDR3 nucleotide sequence: TGCAGCGTTGAAGCGGCGTCTAGCACAGATACGCAGTATTTT.

V usage is TRBV18 and J usage is TRBJ1-4; 8 bases are shared with TRBD1. The CDR3 spans 14 residues. Losses at the gene ends were 3 bases for V and 7 bases for J; bases not matched to a gene: 4. Germline loops: CDR1 KGHSH, CDR2 LQKENI. The CDR3 bases are TGTGCCAGCTCACCGACAGGGGCGGGTGAAAAACTGTTTTTT. Protein product: CASSPTGAGEKLFF. Combining the CDR3 with reference TRBV18 and TRBJ1-4 gives the whole variable domain NAGVMQNPRHLVRRRGQEARLRCSPMKGHSHVYWYRQLPEEGLKFMVYLQKENIIDESGMPKERFSAEFPKEGPSILRIQQVVRGDSAAYFCASSPTGAGEKLFFGSGTQLSVL.

This clonotype was counted only a few times. The V gene is TRBV6-2 or TRBV6-3, the J gene TRBJ2-1; D is uncertain. Germline-derived CDR1 and CDR2 are MNHEY and SVGEGT. This CDR3 spans 11 amino acids. V lost 7 bases and J 6 bases, leaving 7 bases between the germline ends. The CDR3 bases are TGTGCCAGCACTCGAGCCAATGAGCAGTTCTTC. Encoded protein: CASTRANEQFF.

This clonotype was detected ten times or more. V usage is TRBV6-5 and J usage is TRBJ2-5; 10 bases map to TRBD2. CDR3 size: 14 residues. Losses at the gene ends were 7 bases for V and 3 bases for J; bases not matched to a gene: 5. Germline CDR1 reads MNHEY; CDR2 reads SVGAGI. Here the CDR3 reads CASKASGSEETQYF. Written as DNA, the CDR3 is TGTGCCAGCAAGGCTAGCGGGAGCGAAGAGACCCAGTACTTC.